Listed below are T cell receptor beta chains from one sample, sequenced in a study of monozygotic twins with inflammatory bowel disease. TCRdb re-called the 5' RACE reads; one entry per CDR3 protein, DNA not given. The ten most abundant clones cover about 2.6% of a sample with more than 350,000 distinct CDR3 sequences. Sequenced: blood. These receptors were obtained from a human donor with ulcerative colitis or Crohn's disease, or a healthy co-twin of an affected twin (not recorded which). Each CDR3 is given with its conserved first and last residue.

j_call v_call cdr3_aa
TRBJ2-1 TRBV12-3/TRBV12-4 CASSAAPPNEQFF
TRBJ1-1 TRBV15 CATSRQGFGTEAFF
TRBJ2-6 TRBV12-3/TRBV12-4 CASRPAGANVLTF
TRBJ2-7 TRBV5-4 CASSLIGHEQYF
TRBJ1-5 TRBV5-5 CASSLGTAYNQPQHF
TRBJ1-1 TRBV18 CASSPEVFTNTEAFF
TRBJ2-3 TRBV11-2 CASSWGGALTDTQYF
TRBJ2-7 TRBV28 CASRGGWDYEQYF
TRBJ1-3 TRBV4-1 CASSQDFWNTIYF
TRBJ1-1 TRBV6-5 CASRDGMNTEAFF
TRBJ1-2 TRBV29-1 CSAAGLNYGYTF
TRBJ2-5 TRBV5-1 CATNRGSGGEETQYF
TRBJ2-7 TRBV5-1 CASSLPRDTPWEQYF
TRBJ2-7 TRBV18 CASSRDRDGEQYF